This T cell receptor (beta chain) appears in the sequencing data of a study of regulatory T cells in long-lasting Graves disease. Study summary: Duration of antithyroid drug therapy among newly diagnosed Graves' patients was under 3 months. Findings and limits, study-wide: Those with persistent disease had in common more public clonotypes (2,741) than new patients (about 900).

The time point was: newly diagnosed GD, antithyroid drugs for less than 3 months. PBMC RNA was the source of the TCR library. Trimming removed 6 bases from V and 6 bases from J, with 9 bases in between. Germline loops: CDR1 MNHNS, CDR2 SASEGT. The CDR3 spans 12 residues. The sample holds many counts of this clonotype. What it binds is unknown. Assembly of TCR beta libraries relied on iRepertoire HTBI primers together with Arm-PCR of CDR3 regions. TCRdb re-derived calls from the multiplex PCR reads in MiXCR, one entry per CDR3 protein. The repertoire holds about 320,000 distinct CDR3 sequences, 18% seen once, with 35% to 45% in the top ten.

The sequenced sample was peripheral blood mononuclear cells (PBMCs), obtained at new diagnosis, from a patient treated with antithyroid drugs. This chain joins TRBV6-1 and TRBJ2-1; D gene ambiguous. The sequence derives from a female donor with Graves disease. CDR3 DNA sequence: TGTGCCAGCAGGGATGGAAGCAATGAGCAGTTCTTC. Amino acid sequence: CASRDGSNEQFF.